A selection of T cell receptor beta chains follows, all from one sample in a study of OX40 agonist ivuxolimab in advanced cancers. Only in-frame clones appear in the TCRdb table, and some are missing; sequencing was by immunoSEQ multiplex PCR. There are some 65,000 clones in the sample; 87% occur only once, and roughly 2.1% lies in the top ten. This sample comprised CD4+ or CD8+ T cells sorted from blood, obtained in a trial of the OX40 agonist ivuxolimab. These receptor sequences come from an adult with an advanced solid tumor such as melanoma, head and neck, liver or kidney cancer. Both conserved end residues are part of each CDR3. Size is stated for part of the rows, as once, few or many counts, or as a class when the clone is expanded.

CDR3 length: 16
V gene: TRBV29-1
clone size: NA
J gene: TRBJ2-1
CDR3 protein: CSVESFAGGFNNEQFF

CDR3 length: 16
V gene: TRBV28
clone size: NA
J gene: TRBJ1-1
CDR3 protein: CASSLPWGAGNTEAFF

CDR3 length: 14
V gene: TRBV19
clone size: NA
J gene: TRBJ2-5
CDR3 protein: CASGSGRVQETQYF

CDR3 length: 13
V gene: TRBV10-3
clone size: few
J gene: TRBJ1-5
CDR3 protein: CAISRDIDQPQHF

CDR3 length: 15
V gene: TRBV14
clone size: NA
J gene: TRBJ1-1
CDR3 protein: CASSQVGLLSTEAFF

CDR3 length: 13
V gene: TRBV16
clone size: NA
J gene: TRBJ2-3
CDR3 protein: CASSKRGPDTQYF

CDR3 length: 15
V gene: TRBV18
clone size: once
J gene: TRBJ2-7
CDR3 protein: CASSPPAPSSYEQYF

CDR3 length: 13
V gene: TRBV10-3
clone size: once
J gene: TRBJ2-2
CDR3 protein: CAISDPGEGELFF

CDR3 length: 17
V gene: TRBV19
clone size: NA
J gene: TRBJ2-1
CDR3 protein: CASSIVIGGSTYNEQFF

CDR3 length: 19
V gene: TRBV10-3
clone size: NA
J gene: TRBJ2-7
CDR3 protein: CAISESVTGMAGLSYEQYF

CDR3 length: 16
V gene: TRBV4-1
clone size: once
J gene: TRBJ2-5
CDR3 protein: CASSQDRSGEQETQYF

CDR3 length: 15
V gene: TRBV28
clone size: NA
J gene: TRBJ2-2
CDR3 protein: CASRRTSGSTGELFF

CDR3 length: 15
V gene: TRBV6-5
clone size: NA
J gene: TRBJ2-7
CDR3 protein: CASSYSGRSSYEQYF

CDR3 length: 15
V gene: TRBV28
clone size: NA
J gene: TRBJ1-5
CDR3 protein: CASSLTSGRNQPQHF

CDR3 length: 16
V gene: TRBV5-4
clone size: NA
J gene: TRBJ2-1
CDR3 protein: CASSLNSGSPYNEQFF

CDR3 length: 16
V gene: TRBV7-2
clone size: NA
J gene: TRBJ2-3
CDR3 protein: CASSLDRLAGADTQYF

CDR3 length: 14
V gene: TRBV28
clone size: NA
J gene: TRBJ1-5
CDR3 protein: CASSFLFGNQPQHF

CDR3 length: 11
V gene: TRBV2
clone size: NA
J gene: TRBJ2-7
CDR3 protein: CASSSSGTEYF

CDR3 length: 12
V gene: TRBV10-3
clone size: NA
J gene: TRBJ1-2
CDR3 protein: CAISDEVNGYTF

CDR3 length: 15
V gene: TRBV19
clone size: few
J gene: TRBJ1-2
CDR3 protein: CASSMSRGSNYGYTF

CDR3 length: 18
V gene: TRBV11-2
clone size: NA
J gene: TRBJ2-6
CDR3 protein: CASSLGQLRFSGANVLTF

CDR3 length: 15
V gene: TRBV2
clone size: few
J gene: TRBJ2-1
CDR3 protein: CASRSLGLSYNEQFF

CDR3 length: 14
V gene: TRBV11-2
clone size: NA
J gene: TRBJ2-7
CDR3 protein: CASSPLRTGYEQYF

CDR3 length: 14
V gene: TRBV18
clone size: NA
J gene: TRBJ1-2
CDR3 protein: CASSPQGRGYGYTF

CDR3 length: 16
V gene: TRBV11-2
clone size: NA
J gene: TRBJ1-2
CDR3 protein: CASSLESARGGYGYTF

CDR3 length: 16
V gene: TRBV6-6
clone size: NA
J gene: TRBJ2-5
CDR3 protein: CASSYREGTGGETQYF

CDR3 length: 16
V gene: TRBV11-2
clone size: NA
J gene: TRBJ1-6
CDR3 protein: CASSTPSPGGGSPLHF

CDR3 length: 15
V gene: TRBV2
clone size: NA
J gene: TRBJ2-6
CDR3 protein: CASTDQGTGANVLTF

CDR3 length: 11
V gene: TRBV6-5
clone size: once
J gene: TRBJ1-2
CDR3 protein: CASRQGQGYTF

CDR3 length: 16
V gene: TRBV6-6
clone size: NA
J gene: TRBJ2-5
CDR3 protein: CASSSLRAGTQEAQYF

CDR3 length: 14
V gene: TRBV19
clone size: NA
J gene: TRBJ1-1
CDR3 protein: CASSTRDTTTEAFF

CDR3 length: 16
V gene: TRBV14
clone size: NA
J gene: TRBJ2-1
CDR3 protein: CASSQVRRSGLDEQFF

CDR3 length: 12
V gene: TRBV7-8
clone size: NA
J gene: TRBJ2-3
CDR3 protein: CASSPESDTQYF

CDR3 length: 16
V gene: TRBV7-2
clone size: NA
J gene: TRBJ2-2
CDR3 protein: CASSFSGGPATGELFF

CDR3 length: 13
V gene: TRBV10-1
clone size: NA
J gene: TRBJ1-5
CDR3 protein: CASSDRTGQPQHF

CDR3 length: 18
V gene: TRBV5-6
clone size: few
J gene: TRBJ1-4
CDR3 protein: CASSWGTGAASIHEKLFF

CDR3 length: 12
V gene: TRBV11-2
clone size: NA
J gene: TRBJ1-5
CDR3 protein: CASSLVGQPQHF

CDR3 length: 16
V gene: TRBV6-5
clone size: NA
J gene: TRBJ2-7
CDR3 protein: CASSYSIGTGSYEQYF

CDR3 length: 15
V gene: TRBV5-6
clone size: NA
J gene: TRBJ2-1
CDR3 protein: CASSPRLGVRNEQFF

CDR3 length: 16
V gene: TRBV28
clone size: NA
J gene: TRBJ2-7
CDR3 protein: CASSLSPRYSGQEQYF

CDR3 length: 11
V gene: TRBV20-1
clone size: NA
J gene: TRBJ2-2
CDR3 protein: CSASRTGELFF

CDR3 length: 14
V gene: TRBV5-4
clone size: once
J gene: TRBJ2-1
CDR3 protein: CASSREPSGGGEFF

CDR3 length: 14
V gene: TRBV7-2
clone size: few
J gene: TRBJ1-2
CDR3 protein: CASSSFGGNYGYTF

CDR3 length: 15
V gene: TRBV6-1
clone size: NA
J gene: TRBJ2-2
CDR3 protein: CASSEGTFTTGELFF

CDR3 length: 14
V gene: TRBV6-1
clone size: NA
J gene: TRBJ1-1
CDR3 protein: CASSDRGPPPEAFF

CDR3 length: 14
V gene: TRBV19
clone size: once
J gene: TRBJ2-7
CDR3 protein: CASSIGDRGYEQYF

CDR3 length: 15
V gene: TRBV2
clone size: NA
J gene: TRBJ1-6
CDR3 protein: CASSERQGVNSPLHF

CDR3 length: 14
V gene: TRBV6-1
clone size: NA
J gene: TRBJ1-1
CDR3 protein: CASMRFLQNTEAFF

CDR3 length: 14
V gene: TRBV18
clone size: NA
J gene: TRBJ2-5
CDR3 protein: CASSLTGPQETQYF

CDR3 length: 14
V gene: TRBV6-6
clone size: NA
J gene: TRBJ1-5
CDR3 protein: CASVDFATGQPQHF

CDR3 length: 13
V gene: TRBV29-1
clone size: NA
J gene: TRBJ2-5
CDR3 protein: CSVVSLSQETQYF

CDR3 length: 17
V gene: TRBV11-1
clone size: NA
J gene: TRBJ1-1
CDR3 protein: CASSLAPGQGRNTEAFF

CDR3 length: 16
V gene: TRBV18
clone size: once
J gene: TRBJ2-5
CDR3 protein: CASSPRTRDREETQYF

CDR3 length: 16
V gene: TRBV5-1
clone size: NA
J gene: TRBJ1-1
CDR3 protein: CASSLAPGGSYTEAFF

CDR3 length: 15
V gene: TRBV19
clone size: NA
J gene: TRBJ2-6
CDR3 protein: CASSDTGTGANVLTF

CDR3 length: 15
V gene: TRBV5-6
clone size: NA
J gene: TRBJ2-3
CDR3 protein: CASSLGLGSTDTQYF

CDR3 length: 15
V gene: TRBV18
clone size: NA
J gene: TRBJ1-1
CDR3 protein: CASSPPETGPTEAFF

CDR3 length: 16
V gene: TRBV9
clone size: once
J gene: TRBJ2-3
CDR3 protein: CASSVGPGGGSDTQYF

CDR3 length: 15
V gene: TRBV6-5
clone size: NA
J gene: TRBJ1-4
CDR3 protein: CASSGDSVFNEKLFF